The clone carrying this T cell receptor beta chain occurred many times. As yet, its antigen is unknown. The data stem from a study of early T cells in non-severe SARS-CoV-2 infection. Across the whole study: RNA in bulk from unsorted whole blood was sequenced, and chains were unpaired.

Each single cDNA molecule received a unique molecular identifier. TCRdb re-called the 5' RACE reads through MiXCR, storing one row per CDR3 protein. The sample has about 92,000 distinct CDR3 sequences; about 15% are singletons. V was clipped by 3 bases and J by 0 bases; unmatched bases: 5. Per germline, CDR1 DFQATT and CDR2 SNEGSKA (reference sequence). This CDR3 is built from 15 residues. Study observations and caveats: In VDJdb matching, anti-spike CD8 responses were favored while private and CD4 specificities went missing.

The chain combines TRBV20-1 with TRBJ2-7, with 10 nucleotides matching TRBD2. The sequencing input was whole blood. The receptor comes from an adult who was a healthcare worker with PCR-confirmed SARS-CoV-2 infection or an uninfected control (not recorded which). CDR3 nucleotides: TGCAGTGCTAGCCAGCTAGCGGGGGACTCCTACGAGCAGTACTTC. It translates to CSASQLAGDSYEQYF.